What follows is one T cell receptor beta chain and its context. This clone's antigen is unknown. The input lacks base qualities; no much larger clone sits a single base away. The data originate from a study of cytomegalovirus exposure and HLA in healthy donors (dated by TCRdb to the late 2010s). Broadly, across the study: According to a later analysis, one platform produced both the 110 or so validation repertoires and the 730 or so repertoires of the first cohort. To predict cytomegalovirus infection status, the study combined high-throughput TCR immunosequencing, statistical association of individual TCRs with disease status, and machine learning. Along with the roughly 700-subject first cohort, a separate validation cohort of over a hundred different subjects was used. The study aimed to test whether cataloging public T cell receptors could reveal signatures of past pathogen exposure. Overall study outcomes, separate from this receptor: In vitro tests confirmed that three of the cytomegalovirus-associated TCR beta chains recognize cytomegalovirus antigens. Cytomegalovirus status was reported to be diagnosed by the classifier with high specificity and sensitivity in both the original and validation cohorts. Across donors, most TCR sequences were observed very rarely, whereas some public TCRs were present in many individuals. The study gave a list of about 160 TCR beta chains associated with cytomegalovirus. In a later analysis, TCRs clustered in the first cohort were found to also tend to co-occur in the approximately 120 validation repertoires, with 90% to 95% of cluster scores above 0. All 130 or so repertoires were used to score co-occurrence in the validation cohort in a later analysis, because that analysis had no HLA typing for the cohort. The authors suggested that the approach could potentially be extended to other disease states and immunological phenotypes.

Library preparation used the immunoSEQ multiplex PCR assay. Per the original workflow: A statistical classification framework was developed to diagnose cytomegalovirus status using the catalog of TCR beta chain sequences. Here the immuneACCESS table is served through TCRdb, limited to in-frame sequences with V and J called. Missing clones are a known gap in these copies; in checked studies unresolved V genes cover under half, and the rest lacks a known reason. V and J calls plus clone size are reproduced from that table; the DNA served to infer D and trimming. The sample data list 200,000 to 250,000 clones, and 75% to 95% of these were observed just once. The top ten hold 0.85% to 1.2% of the sample. Donors formed part of the validation cohort, which comprised about 130 subjects and was distinct from the first cohort of under 850 subjects. The receptor comes from a woman aged 18-29 years in good health and CMV-seronegative. Sample: PBMCs.

The CDR3 is CASSYSIRGDTIYF. The nucleotide sequence reads TGTGCCAGCAGTTACTCGATTAGGGGTGACACCATATATTTT. Here the chain combines TRBV6-6 and TRBJ1-3, with a weak D call of TRBD1 (5 bases match). The CDR3 runs 14 amino acids, cysteine and phenylalanine included. Only CDR3 DNA is held: 42 bases, read in frame from base 1. The trim is 0 bases for V and 8 bases for J, with a gap of 11 bases between the germline ends. CDR1 is given as MNHNY and CDR2 as SVGAGI, both from the germline V gene (reference sequence).